The 5 T cell receptor beta chains presented below share a single source sample, sequenced in a study of cytomegalovirus exposure and HLA in healthy donors. Vbeta (60) and Jbeta (13) primers were used in the PCR. Profiled with immunoSEQ multiplex PCR; TCRdb holds only in-frame clones, not every one. This sample yields about 120,000 clones, of which around 66% are seen a single time; 1.5% to 1.7% belongs to the top ten. The sample taken for sequencing was PBMCs. These TCRs come from a man younger than 30 in good health and CMV-seronegative.

This clone was counted only a few times. The chain links TRBV6-6 to TRBJ1-1; a weak D match, TRBD1 (5 bases). The V gene's germline CDR1 is MNHNY and CDR2 SVGAGI (reference sequence). The CDR3 has 16 residues. V was shortened by 2 bases and J by 1 base, with 14 bases between the two germline ends. For the CDR3, the DNA is TGTGCCAGCAGTTACGCCAGGGATCGAGGGAACACTGAAGCTTTCTTT. The encoded protein is CASSYARDRGNTEAFF.

The chain uses TRBV7-8 and TRBJ2-3; D gene unclear. Trimming pared 1 base from V and 0 bases from J, leaving 5 bases between. This CDR3 is built from 14 residues. Germline values: CDR1 SGHVS, CDR2 FQNEAQ. In DNA form, the CDR3 reads TGTGCCAGCAGCTTAGGTCGGAGCACAGATACGCAGTATTTT. Its protein product is CASSLGRSTDTQYF.

Written as DNA, the CDR3 is TGTGCCAGCAGTACAGACAGGGTAATGGAAAAACTGTTTTTT. Its protein is CASSTDRVMEKLFF. This chain connects TRBV2 to TRBJ1-4, with 7 bases lining up with TRBD1. V was pared by 5 bases and J by 8 bases, with 8 bases of the junction left unmatched. CDR3 length: 14 residues. The germline gives CDR1 SNHLY, CDR2 FYNNEI.

This chain connects TRBV6-6 to TRBJ2-2; possibly TRBD1 for D (6 bases). V was clipped by 2 bases and J by 6 bases, with 10 bases between them. Germline assignment: CDR1 MNHNY and CDR2 SVGAGI (reference sequence). The CDR3 is 14 amino acids. This CDR3 reads CASSYQGPSGELFF. CDR3 DNA: TGTGCCAGCAGTTACCAGGGGCCCTCCGGGGAGCTGTTTTTT.

V usage is TRBV9 and J usage is TRBJ1-4; 8 bases agree with TRBD1. Germline V gene lookup returns CDR1 SGDLS and CDR2 YYNGEE. The junction had 2 bases not matched to a gene; V was cut back by 2 bases and J by 2 bases. This CDR3 comprises 15 residues. In nucleotides, the CDR3 is TGTGCCAGCAGCGTGCAGGGGGCCACTAATGAAAAACTGTTTTTT. Translated: CASSVQGATNEKLFF.